A selection of T cell receptor beta chains follows, all from one sample in a study of cytomegalovirus exposure and HLA in healthy donors. Sequenced by immunoSEQ multiplex PCR; TCRdb stores in-frame clones only, minus some. The table includes 100,000 to 150,000 clones, roughly 86% detected once. Sequenced: PBMCs. All receptors derive from a young man in good health and CMV-seronegative. The CDR3 runs from the conserved cysteine through the conserved F or W. D genes are given only for firm matches. Size is omitted from some rows. Given values are once, few, many or a class for expanded clones.

TRBV18	NA	NA	TRBJ1-4	CASSPATGNEKLFF	TGTGCCAGCTCACCAGCGACGGGGAATGAAAAACTGTTTTTT
TRBV7-3	TRBD2	NA	TRBJ2-3	CASSLTAGRPGRAADTQYF	TGTGCCAGCAGCTTAACTGCGGGAAGGCCCGGGAGGGCCGCAGATACGCAGTATTTT
TRBV23-1	NA	NA	TRBJ2-2	CASSQSWRSTGELFF	TGCGCCAGCAGTCAATCCTGGAGATCGACCGGGGAGCTGTTTTTT
TRBV14	TRBD2	NA	TRBJ2-7	CASSQGGLAGVKEQYF	TGTGCCAGCAGCCAAGGCGGACTAGCGGGAGTGAAAGAGCAGTACTTC
TRBV2	TRBD1	NA	TRBJ2-5	CASSQDRGQKTQYF	TGTGCCAGCAGCCAGGACAGGGGGCAAAAGACCCAGTACTTC
TRBV19	NA	NA	TRBJ2-7	CASSMSIGDSGQYF	TGTGCCAGTAGTATGTCTATCGGGGACTCGGGGCAGTACTTC
TRBV7-8	TRBD1	NA	TRBJ2-5	CASSSGQGARETQYF	TGTGCCAGCAGCTCTGGACAGGGGGCTCGAGAGACCCAGTACTTC
TRBV4-1	TRBD2	once	TRBJ2-7	CASSPLGTSGRPEQYF	TGCGCCAGCAGCCCGCTAGGAACTAGCGGGAGACCCGAGCAGTACTTC
TRBV9	NA	NA	TRBJ1-2	CASSVRTDDGYTF	TGTGCCAGCAGCGTTAGGACAGACGATGGCTACACCTTC
TRBV5-1	TRBD2	NA	TRBJ2-7	CASSLVLTSGRYEQYF	TGCGCCAGCAGCTTGGTATTGACTAGCGGGAGATACGAGCAGTACTTC
TRBV5-6	NA	NA	TRBJ2-5	CASSTGTLKETQYF	TGTGCCAGCAGCACGGGGACACTTAAAGAGACCCAGTACTTC
TRBV2	TRBD2	NA	TRBJ2-7	CASSDTSGSGYEQYF	TGTGCCAGCAGTGACACTAGCGGGAGTGGGTACGAGCAGTACTTC
TRBV7-2	NA	NA	TRBJ2-7	CASSRPGIGGYEQYF	TGTGCCAGCAGCCGTCCGGGCATAGGAGGATACGAGCAGTACTTC
TRBV5-1	TRBD2	NA	TRBJ2-3	CASSPGQAVPSGRPDTQYF	TGCGCCAGCAGCCCGGGACAGGCAGTCCCTAGCGGGAGACCAGATACGCAGTATTTT
TRBV5-1	TRBD2	NA	TRBJ2-1	CASSSFSGSGGEQFF	TGCGCCAGCAGCTCCTTTAGCGGGAGCGGGGGTGAGCAGTTCTTC
TRBV7-9	TRBD2	NA	TRBJ2-2	CASSLRLAAHTGELFF	TGTGCCAGCAGCTTAAGGCTAGCGGCCCACACCGGGGAGCTGTTTTTT
TRBV6-1	NA	NA	TRBJ2-2	CASKVPAGSGELFF	TGTGCCAGCAAGGTCCCGGCGGGGTCCGGGGAGCTGTTTTTT
TRBV7-9	NA	NA	TRBJ2-4	CASSLGLAKNIQYF	TGTGCCAGCAGCTTGGGACTAGCCAAAAACATTCAGTACTTC
TRBV14	NA	NA	TRBJ2-7	CASSQDLAGPYEQYF	TGTGCCAGCAGCCAAGATCTGGCGGGACCCTACGAGCAGTACTTC
TRBV6-5	NA	NA	TRBJ2-3	CASSYSETDTQYF	TGTGCCAGCAGTTACTCCGAGACAGATACGCAGTATTTT
TRBV5-4	NA	NA	TRBJ2-1	CASSLASGGDYNEQFF	TGTGCCAGCAGCTTGGCCTCCGGAGGGGACTACAATGAGCAGTTCTTC
TRBV2	NA	NA	TRBJ2-7	CASSEWTLYEQYF	TGTGCCAGCAGTGAATGGACACTCTACGAGCAGTACTTC
TRBV6-5	TRBD1	NA	TRBJ1-1	CASRSQGARTEAFF	TGTGCCAGCAGATCACAGGGGGCGCGCACTGAAGCTTTCTTT
TRBV29-1	NA	NA	TRBJ2-5	CSVEPRTYQETQYF	TGCAGCGTTGAACCTAGGACATACCAAGAGACCCAGTACTTC
TRBV5-6	TRBD1	few	TRBJ2-2	CASSFGTGLFLGSGGELFF	TGTGCCAGCAGCTTTGGGACAGGCCTTTTTCTCGGGAGTGGCGGGGAGCTGTTTTTT
TRBV5-1	NA	few	TRBJ1-2	CASSLDRDGGYTF	TGCGCCAGCAGCTTGGACAGGGACGGGGGCTACACCTTC
TRBV5-6	NA	NA	TRBJ2-7	CASSLSPAISYEQYF	TGTGCCAGCAGCTTGTCCCCAGCGATTAGCTACGAGCAGTACTTC
TRBV5-1	NA	NA	TRBJ2-1	CASSLGADEQFF	TGCGCCAGCAGCTTGGGGGCCGATGAGCAGTTCTTC
TRBV7-2	NA	NA	TRBJ2-2	CASSLITGELFF	TGTGCCAGCAGCTTAATAACCGGGGAGCTGTTTTTT
TRBV4-2	NA	NA	TRBJ2-7	CASSQNIWTREGPYEQYF	TGTGCCAGCAGCCAGAACATCTGGACCCGGGAAGGACCCTACGAGCAGTACTTC
TRBV5-6	TRBD1	few	TRBJ1-2	CASSKRDRVEGYTF	TGTGCCAGCAGCAAACGGGACAGGGTGGAGGGCTACACCTTC
TRBV9	TRBD1	NA	TRBJ2-7	CASSASGTVAYYEQYF	TGTGCCAGCAGCGCGTCCGGGACAGTAGCATACTACGAGCAGTACTTC
TRBV5-1	NA	NA	TRBJ2-3	CASIARDTDTQYF	TGCGCCAGCATTGCCCGCGACACAGATACGCAGTATTTT
TRBV29-1	NA	NA	TRBJ2-7	CSVASKDYEQYF	TGCAGCGTTGCTAGCAAGGATTACGAGCAGTACTTC
TRBV5-4	NA	NA	TRBJ1-1	CASIHQTGVDTEAFF	TGTGCCAGCATTCACCAGACCGGGGTGGACACTGAAGCTTTCTTT
TRBV29-1	NA	once	TRBJ2-2	CSAGGERTHTGELFF	TGCAGCGCCGGAGGTGAGCGGACTCACACCGGGGAGCTGTTTTTT
TRBV4-1	NA	NA	TRBJ1-5	CASSQEGVEPQHF	TGCGCCAGCAGCCAAGAAGGGGTGGAGCCCCAGCATTTT
TRBV5-5	TRBD1	NA	TRBJ2-7	CASSRELGRTGGYEQYF	TGTGCCAGCAGCCGTGAACTCGGCCGGACAGGGGGCTACGAGCAGTACTTC
TRBV19	TRBD1	once	TRBJ2-7	CASSTGTGASYEQYF	TGTGCCAGTAGTACCGGGACAGGGGCCTCCTACGAGCAGTACTTC
TRBV2	NA	NA	TRBJ2-7	CASNIPGAGGLGEQYF	TGTGCCAGCAATATCCCCGGGGCAGGGGGACTGGGCGAGCAGTACTTC
TRBV6-6	TRBD1	NA	TRBJ2-7	CASSYPWTGSPYEQYF	TGTGCCAGCAGTTACCCATGGACAGGGAGCCCCTACGAGCAGTACTTC
TRBV11-2	NA	NA	TRBJ2-7	CASSLGRGYEQYF	TGTGCCAGCAGCCTAGGAAGAGGGTACGAGCAGTACTTC
TRBV7-7	TRBD2	NA	TRBJ2-2	CASSAAGGFTGELFF	TGTGCCAGCAGCGCAGCGGGAGGGTTCACCGGGGAGCTGTTTTTT
TRBV5-1	TRBD2	NA	TRBJ2-3	CASSLGPAGGSTDTQYF	TGCGCCAGCAGCTTGGGGCCAGCGGGAGGTAGCACAGATACGCAGTATTTT
TRBV27	NA	NA	TRBJ2-3	CASRLQGGGDTQYF	TGTGCCAGCAGGCTACAGGGAGGGGGAGATACGCAGTATTTT
TRBV18	TRBD1	NA	TRBJ1-3	CASSPTRTGGADTIYF	TGTGCCAGCTCACCGACAAGGACAGGGGGTGCAGACACCATATATTTT
TRBV6-1	TRBD1	NA	TRBJ1-2	CASRKTGSPYYGYTF	TGTGCCAGCCGAAAGACAGGGTCCCCCTACTATGGCTACACCTTC
TRBV7-2	NA	NA	TRBJ2-3	CASSWRAYTDTQYF	TGTGCCAGCAGCTGGCGGGCTTACACAGATACGCAGTATTTT